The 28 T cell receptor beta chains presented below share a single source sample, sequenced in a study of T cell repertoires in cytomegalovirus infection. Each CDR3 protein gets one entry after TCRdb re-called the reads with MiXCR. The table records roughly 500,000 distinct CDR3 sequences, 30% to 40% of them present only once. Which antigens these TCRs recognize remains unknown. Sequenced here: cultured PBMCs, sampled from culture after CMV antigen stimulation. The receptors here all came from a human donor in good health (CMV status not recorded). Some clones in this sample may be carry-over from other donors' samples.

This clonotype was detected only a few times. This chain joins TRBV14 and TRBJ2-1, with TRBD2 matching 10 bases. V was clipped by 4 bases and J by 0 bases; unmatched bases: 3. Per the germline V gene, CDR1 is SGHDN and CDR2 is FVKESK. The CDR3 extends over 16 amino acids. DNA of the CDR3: TGTGCCAGCAGCCTTACTAGCGGGATCTCCTACAATGAGCAGTTCTTC. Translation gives CASSLTSGISYNEQFF.

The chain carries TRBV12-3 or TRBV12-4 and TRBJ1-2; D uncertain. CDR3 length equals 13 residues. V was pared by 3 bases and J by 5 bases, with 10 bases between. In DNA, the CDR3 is TGTGCCAGCAGTTTGGTCAGCCTGTATGGCTACACCTTC. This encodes CASSLVSLYGYTF.

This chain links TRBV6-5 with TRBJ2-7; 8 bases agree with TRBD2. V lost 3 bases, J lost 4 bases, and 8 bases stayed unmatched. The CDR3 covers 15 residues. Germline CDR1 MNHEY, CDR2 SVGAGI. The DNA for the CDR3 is TGTGCCAGCAGTTATTCCAGCGGGAGTAGTTACGAGCAGTACTTC. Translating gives CASSYSSGSSYEQYF.

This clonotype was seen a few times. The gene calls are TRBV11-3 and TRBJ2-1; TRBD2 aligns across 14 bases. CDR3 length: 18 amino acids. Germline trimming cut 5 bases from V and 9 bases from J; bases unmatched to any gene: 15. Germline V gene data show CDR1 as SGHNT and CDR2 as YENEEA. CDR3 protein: CASSKPYRLAGGRPEQFF. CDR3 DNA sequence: TGTGCCAGCAGCAAACCATACCGACTAGCGGGAGGGCGTCCTGAGCAGTTCTTC.

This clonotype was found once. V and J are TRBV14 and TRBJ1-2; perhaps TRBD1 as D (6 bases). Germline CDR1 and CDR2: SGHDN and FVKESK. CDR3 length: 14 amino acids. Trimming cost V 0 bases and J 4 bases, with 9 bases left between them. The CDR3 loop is CASSQERGGYGYTF. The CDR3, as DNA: TGTGCCAGCAGCCAAGAAAGAGGGGGCTATGGCTACACCTTC.

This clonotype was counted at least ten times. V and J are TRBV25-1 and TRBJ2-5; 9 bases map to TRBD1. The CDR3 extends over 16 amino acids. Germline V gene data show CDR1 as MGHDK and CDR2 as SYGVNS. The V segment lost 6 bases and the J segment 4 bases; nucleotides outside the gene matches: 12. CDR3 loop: CASSSITYRGRETQYF. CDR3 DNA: TGTGCCAGCAGCTCAATTACTTACAGGGGGCGAGAGACCCAGTACTTC.

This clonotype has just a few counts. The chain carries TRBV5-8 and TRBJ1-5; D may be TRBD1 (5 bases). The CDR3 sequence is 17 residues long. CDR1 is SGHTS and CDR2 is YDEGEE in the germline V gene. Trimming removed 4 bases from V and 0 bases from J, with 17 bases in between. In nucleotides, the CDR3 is TGTGCCAGCAGCCTAGTTTTTGGGGGTAATAGCAATCAGCCCCAGCATTTT. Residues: CASSLVFGGNSNQPQHF. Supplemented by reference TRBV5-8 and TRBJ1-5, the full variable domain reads EAGVTQSPTHLIKTRGQQATLRCSPISGHTSVYWYQQALGLGLQFLLWYDEGEERNRGNFPPRFSGRQFPNYSSELNVNALELEDSALYLCASSLVFGGNSNQPQHFGDGTRLSIL.

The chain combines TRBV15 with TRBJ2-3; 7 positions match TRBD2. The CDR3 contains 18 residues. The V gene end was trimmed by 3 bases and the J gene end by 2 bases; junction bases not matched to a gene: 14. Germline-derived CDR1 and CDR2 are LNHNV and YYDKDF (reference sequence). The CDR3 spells CATSRARVGAGLTDTQYF. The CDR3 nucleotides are TGTGCCACCAGCAGGGCCAGGGTGGGAGCGGGGCTCACAGATACGCAGTATTTT.

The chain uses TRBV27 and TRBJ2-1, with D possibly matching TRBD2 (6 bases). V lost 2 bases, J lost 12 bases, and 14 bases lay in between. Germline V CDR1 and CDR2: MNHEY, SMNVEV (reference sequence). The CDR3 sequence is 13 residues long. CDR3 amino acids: CASSLAGLGGQFF. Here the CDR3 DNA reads TGTGCCAGCAGTTTAGCGGGACTCGGGGGGCAGTTCTTC.

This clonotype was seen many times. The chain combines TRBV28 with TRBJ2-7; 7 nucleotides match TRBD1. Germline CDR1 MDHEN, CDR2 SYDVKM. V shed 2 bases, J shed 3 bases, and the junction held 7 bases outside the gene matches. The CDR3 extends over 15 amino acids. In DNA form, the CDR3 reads TGTGCCAGCAGTTTAGGGGACAGCTCGAGCTACGAGCAGTACGTC. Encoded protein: CASSLGDSSSYEQYV.

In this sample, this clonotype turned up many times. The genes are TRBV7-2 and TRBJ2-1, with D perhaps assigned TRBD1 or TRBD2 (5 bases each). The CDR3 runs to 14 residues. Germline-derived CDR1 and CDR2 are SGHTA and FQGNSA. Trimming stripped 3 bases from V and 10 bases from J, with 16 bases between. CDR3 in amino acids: CASSLSGRLEEQFF. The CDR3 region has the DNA TGTGCCAGCAGCTTGTCGGGGCGATTGGAGGAGCAGTTCTTC.

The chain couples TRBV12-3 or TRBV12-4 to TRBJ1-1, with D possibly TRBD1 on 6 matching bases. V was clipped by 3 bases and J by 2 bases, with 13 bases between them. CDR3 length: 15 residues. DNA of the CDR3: TGTGCCAGCAGTTTCTTCCGGGACACTAACACTGAAGCTTTCTTT. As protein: CASSFFRDTNTEAFF.

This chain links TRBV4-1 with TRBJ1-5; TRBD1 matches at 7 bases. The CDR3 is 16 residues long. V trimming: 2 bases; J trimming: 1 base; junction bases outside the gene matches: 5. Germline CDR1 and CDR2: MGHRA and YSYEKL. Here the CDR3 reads CASSQRQGESNQPQHF. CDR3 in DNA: TGCGCCAGCAGCCAACGCCAGGGGGAGAGCAATCAGCCCCAGCATTTT.

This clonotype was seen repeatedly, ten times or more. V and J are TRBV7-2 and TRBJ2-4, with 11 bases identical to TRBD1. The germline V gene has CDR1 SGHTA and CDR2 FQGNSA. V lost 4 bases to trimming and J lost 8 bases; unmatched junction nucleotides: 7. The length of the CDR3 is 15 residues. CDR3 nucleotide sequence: TGTGCCAGCAGCTGGCGGACAGGGGGCAAGGACATTCAGTACTTC. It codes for CASSWRTGGKDIQYF.

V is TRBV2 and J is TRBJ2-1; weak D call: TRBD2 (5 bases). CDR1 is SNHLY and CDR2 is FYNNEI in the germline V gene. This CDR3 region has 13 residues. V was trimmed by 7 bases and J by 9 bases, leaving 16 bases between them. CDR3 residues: CASKTGGLAEQFF. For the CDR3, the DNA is TGTGCCAGCAAAACCGGAGGACTGGCTGAGCAGTTCTTC.

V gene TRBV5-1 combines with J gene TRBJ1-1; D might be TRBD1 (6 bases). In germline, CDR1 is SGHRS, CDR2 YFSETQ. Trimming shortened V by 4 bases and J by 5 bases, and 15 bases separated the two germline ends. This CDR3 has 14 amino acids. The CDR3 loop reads CASSLIPGETEAFF. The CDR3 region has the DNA TGCGCCAGCAGCCTAATCCCAGGGGAGACTGAAGCTTTCTTT.

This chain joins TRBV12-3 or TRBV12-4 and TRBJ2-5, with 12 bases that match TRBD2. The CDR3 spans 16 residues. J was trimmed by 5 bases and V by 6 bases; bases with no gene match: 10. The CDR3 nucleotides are TGTGCCAGCAGCCCCTTCCTAGCGGGAGGGGGCGAGACCCAGTACTTC. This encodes CASSPFLAGGGETQYF.

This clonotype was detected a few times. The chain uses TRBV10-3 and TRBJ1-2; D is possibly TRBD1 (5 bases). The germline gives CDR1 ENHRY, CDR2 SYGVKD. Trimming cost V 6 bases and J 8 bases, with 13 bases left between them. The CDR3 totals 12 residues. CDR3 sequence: CAISYGTHGYTF. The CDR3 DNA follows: TGTGCCATCAGCTATGGGACCCACGGCTACACCTTC.

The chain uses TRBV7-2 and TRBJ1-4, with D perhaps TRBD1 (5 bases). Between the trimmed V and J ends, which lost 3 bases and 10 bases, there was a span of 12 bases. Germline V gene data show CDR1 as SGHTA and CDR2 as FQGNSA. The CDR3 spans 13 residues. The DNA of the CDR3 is TGTGCCAGCAGCTTTGGGGGAAGTGGAAAACTGTTTTTT. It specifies CASSFGGSGKLFF.

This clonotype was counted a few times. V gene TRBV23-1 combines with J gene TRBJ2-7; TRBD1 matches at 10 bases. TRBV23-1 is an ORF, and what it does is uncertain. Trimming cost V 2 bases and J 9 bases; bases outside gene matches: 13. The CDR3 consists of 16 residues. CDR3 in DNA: TGCGCCAGCAGTCAACTCCCGGACAGGGGGATCACACGGCAGTACTTC. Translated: CASSQLPDRGITRQYF.

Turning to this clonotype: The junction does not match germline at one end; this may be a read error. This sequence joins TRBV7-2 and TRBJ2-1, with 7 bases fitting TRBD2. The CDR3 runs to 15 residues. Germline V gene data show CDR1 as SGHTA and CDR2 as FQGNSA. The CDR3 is CAGSPTSDSYNEQFF. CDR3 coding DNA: TGTGCCGGCAGCCCAACTAGCGACTCCTACAATGAGCAGTTCTTC.

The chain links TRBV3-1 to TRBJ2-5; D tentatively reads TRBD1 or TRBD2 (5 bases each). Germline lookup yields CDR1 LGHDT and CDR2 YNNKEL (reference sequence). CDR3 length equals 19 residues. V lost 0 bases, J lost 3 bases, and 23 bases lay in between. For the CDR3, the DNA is TGTGCCAGCAGCCAAGAGGCTAGGCAGTTGGGGGTCCAGGAAGAGACCCAGTACTTC. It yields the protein CASSQEARQLGVQEETQYF.

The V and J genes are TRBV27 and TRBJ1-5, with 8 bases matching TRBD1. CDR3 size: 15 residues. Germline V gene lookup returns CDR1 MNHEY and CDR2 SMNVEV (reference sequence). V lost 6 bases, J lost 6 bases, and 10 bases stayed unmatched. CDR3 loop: CASRGGGQGGQPQHF. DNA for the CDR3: TGTGCCAGCAGGGGGGGAGGACAGGGAGGTCAGCCCCAGCATTTT.

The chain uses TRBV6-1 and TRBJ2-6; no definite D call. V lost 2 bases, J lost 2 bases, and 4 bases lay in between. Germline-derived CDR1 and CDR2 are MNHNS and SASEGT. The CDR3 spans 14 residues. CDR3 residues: CASSEITGANVLTF. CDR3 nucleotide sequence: TGTGCCAGCAGTGAAATCACTGGGGCCAACGTCCTGACTTTC.

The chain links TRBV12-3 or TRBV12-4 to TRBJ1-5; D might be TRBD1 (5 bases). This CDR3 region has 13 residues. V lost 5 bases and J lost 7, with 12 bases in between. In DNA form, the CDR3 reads TGTGCCAGCAGTGCGCAGGGCGGCCAGCCCCAGCATTTT. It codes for CASSAQGGQPQHF.

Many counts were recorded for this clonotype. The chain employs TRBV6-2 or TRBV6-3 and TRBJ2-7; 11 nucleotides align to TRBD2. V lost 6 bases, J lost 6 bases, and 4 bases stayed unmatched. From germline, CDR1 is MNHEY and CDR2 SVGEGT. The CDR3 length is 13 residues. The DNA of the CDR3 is TGTGCCAGCAGACCTAGCGGGAGGATCGAGCAGTACTTC. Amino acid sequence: CASRPSGRIEQYF.

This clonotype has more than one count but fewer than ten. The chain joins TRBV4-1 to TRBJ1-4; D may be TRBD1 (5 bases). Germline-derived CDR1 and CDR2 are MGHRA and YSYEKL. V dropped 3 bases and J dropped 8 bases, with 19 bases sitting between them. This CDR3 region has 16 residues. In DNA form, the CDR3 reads TGCGCCAGCAGCCAGATGGGGCGCCACTCTTGGGAAAAACTGTTTTTT. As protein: CASSQMGRHSWEKLFF.

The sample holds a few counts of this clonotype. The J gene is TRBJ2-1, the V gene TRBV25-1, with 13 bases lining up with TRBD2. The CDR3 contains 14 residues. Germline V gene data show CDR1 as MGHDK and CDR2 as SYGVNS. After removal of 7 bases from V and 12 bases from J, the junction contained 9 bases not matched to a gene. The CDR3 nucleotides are TGTGCCAGCATCGGACTAGCGGGAGTTAGGGGGCAGTTCTTC. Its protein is CASIGLAGVRGQFF.